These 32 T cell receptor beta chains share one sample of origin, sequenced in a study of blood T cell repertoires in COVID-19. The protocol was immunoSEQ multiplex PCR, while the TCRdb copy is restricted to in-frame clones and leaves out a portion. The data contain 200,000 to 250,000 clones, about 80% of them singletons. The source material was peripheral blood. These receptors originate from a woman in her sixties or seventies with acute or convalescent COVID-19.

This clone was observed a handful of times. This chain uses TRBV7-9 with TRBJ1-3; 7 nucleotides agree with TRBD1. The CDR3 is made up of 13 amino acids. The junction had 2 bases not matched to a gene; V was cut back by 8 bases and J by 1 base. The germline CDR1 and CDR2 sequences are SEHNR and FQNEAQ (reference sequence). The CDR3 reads CASDRDSGNTIYF. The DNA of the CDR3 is TGTGCCAGCGACAGGGATTCTGGAAACACCATATATTTT.

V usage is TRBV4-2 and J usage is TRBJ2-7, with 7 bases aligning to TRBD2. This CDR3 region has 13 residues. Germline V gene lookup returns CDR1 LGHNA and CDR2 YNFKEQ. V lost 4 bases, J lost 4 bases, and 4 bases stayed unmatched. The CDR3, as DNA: TGTGCCAGCAGCCCATCCGGGGGGTACGAGCAGTACTTC. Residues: CASSPSGGYEQYF.

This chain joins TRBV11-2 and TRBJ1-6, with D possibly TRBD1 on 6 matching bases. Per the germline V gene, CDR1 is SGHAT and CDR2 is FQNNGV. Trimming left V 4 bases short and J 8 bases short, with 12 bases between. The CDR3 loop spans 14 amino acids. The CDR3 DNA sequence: TGTGCCAGCAGCTGGCGGGGGGGCCATTCACCCCTCCACTTT. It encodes CASSWRGGHSPLHF.

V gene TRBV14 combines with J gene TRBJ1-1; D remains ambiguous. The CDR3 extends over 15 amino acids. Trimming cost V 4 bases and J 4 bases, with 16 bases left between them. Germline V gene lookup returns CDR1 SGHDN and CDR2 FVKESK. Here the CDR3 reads CASSPEWRRSTEAFF. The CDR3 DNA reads TGTGCCAGCAGCCCCGAGTGGAGGAGGAGCACTGAAGCTTTCTTT.

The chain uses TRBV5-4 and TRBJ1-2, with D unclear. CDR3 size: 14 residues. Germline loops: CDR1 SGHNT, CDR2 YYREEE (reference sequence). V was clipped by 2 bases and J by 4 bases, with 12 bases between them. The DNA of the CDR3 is TGTGCCAGCAGCTTTTCGTCACAGACCTATGGCTACACCTTC. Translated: CASSFSSQTYGYTF.

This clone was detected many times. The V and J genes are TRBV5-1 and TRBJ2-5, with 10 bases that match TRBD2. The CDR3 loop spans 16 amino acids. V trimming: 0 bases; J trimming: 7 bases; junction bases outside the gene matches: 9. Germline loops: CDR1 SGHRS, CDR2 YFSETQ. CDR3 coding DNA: TGCGCCAGCAGCTTGGGGACTAGCGGTCAAGGGGGGACCCAGTACTTC. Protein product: CASSLGTSGQGGTQYF.

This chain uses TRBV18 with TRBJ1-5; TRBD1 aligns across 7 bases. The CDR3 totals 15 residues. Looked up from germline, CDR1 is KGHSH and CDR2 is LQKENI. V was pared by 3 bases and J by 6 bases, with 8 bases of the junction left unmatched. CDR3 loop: CASSPSRGMGQPQHF. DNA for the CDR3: TGTGCCAGCTCACCGTCCAGGGGGATGGGTCAGCCCCAGCATTTT.

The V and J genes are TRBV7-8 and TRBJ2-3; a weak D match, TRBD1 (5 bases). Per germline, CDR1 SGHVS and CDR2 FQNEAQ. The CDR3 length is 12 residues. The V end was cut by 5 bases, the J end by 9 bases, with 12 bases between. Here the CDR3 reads CASSPPGNTQYF. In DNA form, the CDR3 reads TGTGCCAGCAGCCCGCCAGGGAACACGCAGTATTTT.

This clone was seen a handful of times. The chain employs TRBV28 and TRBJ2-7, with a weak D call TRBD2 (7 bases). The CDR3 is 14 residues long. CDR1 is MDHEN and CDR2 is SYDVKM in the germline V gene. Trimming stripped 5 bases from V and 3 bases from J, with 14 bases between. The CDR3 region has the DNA TGTGCCAGCAGTGAGGGGGGGAGAATCTACGAGCAGTACTTC. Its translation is CASSEGGRIYEQYF.

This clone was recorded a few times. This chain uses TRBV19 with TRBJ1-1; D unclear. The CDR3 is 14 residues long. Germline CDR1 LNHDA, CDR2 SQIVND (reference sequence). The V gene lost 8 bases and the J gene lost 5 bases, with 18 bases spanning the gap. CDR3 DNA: TGTGCCAGTCCCCCGCCGGGCCCGGGAACTGAAGCTTTCTTT. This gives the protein CASPPPGPGTEAFF.

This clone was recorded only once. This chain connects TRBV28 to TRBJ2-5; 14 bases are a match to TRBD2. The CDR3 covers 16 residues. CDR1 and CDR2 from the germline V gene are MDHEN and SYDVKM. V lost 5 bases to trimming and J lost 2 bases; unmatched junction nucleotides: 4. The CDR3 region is CASSDRLAGGQETQYF. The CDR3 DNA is TGTGCCAGCAGTGATCGACTAGCGGGGGGGCAAGAGACCCAGTACTTC. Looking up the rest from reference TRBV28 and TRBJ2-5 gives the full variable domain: DVKVTQSSRYLVKRTGEKVFLECVQDMDHENMFWYRQDPGLGLRLIYFSYDVKMKEKGDIPEGYSVSREKKERFSLILESASTNQTSMYLCASSDRLAGGQETQYFGPGTRLLVL.

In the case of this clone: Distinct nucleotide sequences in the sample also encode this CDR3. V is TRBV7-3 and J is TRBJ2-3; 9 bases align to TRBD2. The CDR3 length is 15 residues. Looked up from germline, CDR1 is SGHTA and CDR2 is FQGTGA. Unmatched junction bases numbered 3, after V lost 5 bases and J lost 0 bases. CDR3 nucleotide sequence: TGTGCCAGCAGCCGTAGCGGGGGAAGCACAGATACGCAGTATTTT. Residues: CASSRSGGSTDTQYF.

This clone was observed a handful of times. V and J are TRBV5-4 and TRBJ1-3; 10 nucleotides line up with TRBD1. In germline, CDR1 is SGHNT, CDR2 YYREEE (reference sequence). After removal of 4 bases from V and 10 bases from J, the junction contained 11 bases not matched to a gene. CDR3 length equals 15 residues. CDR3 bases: TGTGCCAGCAGCGGCGACAGGGGGCCCCAGGGGACCATATATTTT. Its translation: CASSGDRGPQGTIYF.

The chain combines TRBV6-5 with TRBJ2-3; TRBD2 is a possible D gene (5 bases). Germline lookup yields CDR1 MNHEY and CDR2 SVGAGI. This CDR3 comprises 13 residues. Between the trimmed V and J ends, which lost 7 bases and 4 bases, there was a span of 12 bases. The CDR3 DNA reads TGTGCCAGCAAGTTCGGGGTCGCAGATACGCAGTATTTT. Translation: CASKFGVADTQYF.

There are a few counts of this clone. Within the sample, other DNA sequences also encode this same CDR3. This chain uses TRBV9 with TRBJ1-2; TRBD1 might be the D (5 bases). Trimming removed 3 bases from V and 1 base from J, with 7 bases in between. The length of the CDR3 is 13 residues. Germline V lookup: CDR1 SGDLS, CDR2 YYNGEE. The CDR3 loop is CASSEGVNYGYTF. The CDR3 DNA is TGTGCCAGCAGCGAAGGGGTTAACTATGGCTACACCTTC.

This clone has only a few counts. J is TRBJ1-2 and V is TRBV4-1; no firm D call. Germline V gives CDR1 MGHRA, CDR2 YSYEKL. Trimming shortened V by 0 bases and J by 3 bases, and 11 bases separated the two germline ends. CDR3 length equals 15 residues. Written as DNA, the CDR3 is TGCGCCAGCAGCCAAGAGGGCAGTGCACACTATGGCTACACCTTC. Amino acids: CASSQEGSAHYGYTF.

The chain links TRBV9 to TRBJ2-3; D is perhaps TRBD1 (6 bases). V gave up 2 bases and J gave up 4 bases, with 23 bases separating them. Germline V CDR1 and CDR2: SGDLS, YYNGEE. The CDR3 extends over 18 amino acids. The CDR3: CASSVSGTSKRESDTQYF. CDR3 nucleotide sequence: TGTGCCAGCAGCGTCTCCGGGACATCAAAGCGAGAGTCAGATACGCAGTATTTT.

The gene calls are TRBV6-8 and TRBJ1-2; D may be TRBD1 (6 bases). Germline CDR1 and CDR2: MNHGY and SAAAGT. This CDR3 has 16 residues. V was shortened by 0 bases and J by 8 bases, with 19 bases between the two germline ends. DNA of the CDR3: TGTGCCAGCAGTTACTCCTCTGGCGGGGGGCCTAAAGGCTACACCTTC. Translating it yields CASSYSSGGGPKGYTF.

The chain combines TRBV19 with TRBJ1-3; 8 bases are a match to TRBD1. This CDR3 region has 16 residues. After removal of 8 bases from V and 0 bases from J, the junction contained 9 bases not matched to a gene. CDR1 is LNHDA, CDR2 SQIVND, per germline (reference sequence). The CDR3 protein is CASHNRQGLSGNTIYF. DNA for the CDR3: TGTGCCAGTCACAACAGACAGGGGCTCTCTGGAAACACCATATATTTT.

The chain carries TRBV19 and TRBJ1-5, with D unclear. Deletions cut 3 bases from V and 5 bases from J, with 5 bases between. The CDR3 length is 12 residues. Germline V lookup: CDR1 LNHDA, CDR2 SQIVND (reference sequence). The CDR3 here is CASSMSHQPQHF. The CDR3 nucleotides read TGTGCCAGTAGTATGAGCCATCAGCCCCAGCATTTT.

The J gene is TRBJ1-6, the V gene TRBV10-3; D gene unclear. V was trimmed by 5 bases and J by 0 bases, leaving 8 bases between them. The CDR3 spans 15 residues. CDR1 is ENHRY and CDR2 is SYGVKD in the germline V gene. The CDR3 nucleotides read TGTGCCATCAGTCCAGTAAGCTCCTATAATTCACCCCTCCACTTT. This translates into CAISPVSSYNSPLHF.

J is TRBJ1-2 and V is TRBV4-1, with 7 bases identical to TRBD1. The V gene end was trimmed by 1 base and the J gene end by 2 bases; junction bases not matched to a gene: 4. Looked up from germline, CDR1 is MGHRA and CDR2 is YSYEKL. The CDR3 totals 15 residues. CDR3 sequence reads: CASSQGRGRNYGYTF. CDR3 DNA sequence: TGCGCCAGCAGCCAAGGGAGGGGGCGGAACTATGGCTACACCTTC.

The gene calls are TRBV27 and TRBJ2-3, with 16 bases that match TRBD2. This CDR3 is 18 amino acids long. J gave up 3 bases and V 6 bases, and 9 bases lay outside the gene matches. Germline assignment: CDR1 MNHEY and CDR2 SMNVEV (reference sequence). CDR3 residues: CASRRGTSGGVRTDTQYF. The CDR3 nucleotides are TGTGCCAGCAGGCGCGGGACTAGCGGGGGGGTTCGGACAGATACGCAGTATTTT.

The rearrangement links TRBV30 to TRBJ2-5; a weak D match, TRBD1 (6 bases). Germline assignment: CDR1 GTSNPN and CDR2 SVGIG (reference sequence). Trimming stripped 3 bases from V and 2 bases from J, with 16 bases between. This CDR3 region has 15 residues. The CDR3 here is CAWSPQGRKQETQYF. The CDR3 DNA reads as TGTGCCTGGAGCCCACAGGGACGAAAACAAGAGACCCAGTACTTC.

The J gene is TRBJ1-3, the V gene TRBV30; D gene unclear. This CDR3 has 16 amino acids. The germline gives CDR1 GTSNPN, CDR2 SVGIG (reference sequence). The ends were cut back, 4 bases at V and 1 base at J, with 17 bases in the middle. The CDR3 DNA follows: TGTGCCTGGACCGGAAAATTCGGGATTTCTGGAAACACCATATATTTT. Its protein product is CAWTGKFGISGNTIYF.

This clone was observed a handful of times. Here the CDR3 DNA reads TGCGCCAGCAGGCGGGACCGGACTCAAGAGACCCAGTACTTC. Its translation: CASRRDRTQETQYF. The chain joins TRBV10-1 to TRBJ2-5; D perhaps matches TRBD2 (6 bases). The CDR3 runs 14 residues. Germline CDR1 WNHNN, CDR2 SYGVQD (reference sequence). V lost 6 bases to trimming and J lost 2 bases, with 13 bases between them.

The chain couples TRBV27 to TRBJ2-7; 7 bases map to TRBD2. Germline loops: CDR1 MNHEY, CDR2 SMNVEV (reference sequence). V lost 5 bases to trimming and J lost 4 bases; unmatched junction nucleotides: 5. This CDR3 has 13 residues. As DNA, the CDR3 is TGTGCCAGCAGTCCGGGACTAATATACGAGCAGTACTTC. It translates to CASSPGLIYEQYF.

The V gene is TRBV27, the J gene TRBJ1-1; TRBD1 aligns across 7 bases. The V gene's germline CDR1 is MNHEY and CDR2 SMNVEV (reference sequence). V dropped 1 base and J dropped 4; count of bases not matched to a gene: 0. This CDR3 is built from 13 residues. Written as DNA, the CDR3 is TGTGCCAGCAGTTTATACAGGGGCACTGAAGCTTTCTTT. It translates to CASSLYRGTEAFF.

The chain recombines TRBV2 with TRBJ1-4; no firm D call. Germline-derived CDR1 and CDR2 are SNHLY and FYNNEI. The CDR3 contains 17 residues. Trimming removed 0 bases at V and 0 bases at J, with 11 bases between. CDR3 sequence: CASSEAVRHSTNEKLFF. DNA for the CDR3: TGTGCCAGCAGTGAAGCGGTGAGACACTCAACTAATGAAAAACTGTTTTTT. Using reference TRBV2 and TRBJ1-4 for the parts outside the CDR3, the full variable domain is EPEVTQTPSHQVTQMGQEVILRCVPISNHLYFYWYRQILGQKVEFLVSFYNNEISEKSEIFDDQFSVERPDGSNFTLKIRSTKLEDSAMYFCASSEAVRHSTNEKLFFGSGTQLSVL.

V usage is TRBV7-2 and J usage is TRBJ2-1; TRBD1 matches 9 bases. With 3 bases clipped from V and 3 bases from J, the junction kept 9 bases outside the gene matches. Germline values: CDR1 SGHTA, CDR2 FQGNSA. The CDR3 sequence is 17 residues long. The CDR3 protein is CASSFHPGQGFYNEQFF. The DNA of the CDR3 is TGTGCCAGCAGCTTCCACCCGGGACAGGGTTTCTACAATGAGCAGTTCTTC.

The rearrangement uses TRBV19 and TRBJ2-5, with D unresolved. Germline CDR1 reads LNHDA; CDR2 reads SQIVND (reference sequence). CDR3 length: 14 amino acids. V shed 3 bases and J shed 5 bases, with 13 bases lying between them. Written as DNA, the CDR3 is TGTGCCAGTAGTATCACTTTACAGCCGGAGACCCAGTACTTC. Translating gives CASSITLQPETQYF.

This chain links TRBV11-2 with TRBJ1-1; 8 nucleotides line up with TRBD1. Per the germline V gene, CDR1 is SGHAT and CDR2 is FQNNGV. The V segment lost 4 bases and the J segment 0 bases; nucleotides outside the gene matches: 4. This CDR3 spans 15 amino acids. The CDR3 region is CASSSLQGVNTEAFF. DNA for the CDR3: TGTGCCAGCAGCTCCTTACAGGGGGTGAACACTGAAGCTTTCTTT.